One and the same sample provided the 16 T cell receptor beta chains below, sequenced in a study of breast tumors, draining lymph nodes, adjacent tissues. Samples came from axillary lymph nodes draining the breast cancer. One entry per CDR3 protein, called by TCRdb with MiXCR from the multiplex PCR reads. This table has about 230,000 distinct CDR3 sequences, approximately 31% appearing once. The sample was axillary lymph node tissue. These receptors came from a female donor with breast cancer. Some clones in this sample may be carry-over from other donors' samples.

This clonotype was observed at least ten times. The J gene is TRBJ2-7, the V gene TRBV20-1; 7 bases map to TRBD2. The germline CDR1 and CDR2 sequences are DFQATT and SNEGSKA (reference sequence). The CDR3 is 15 residues long. The junction had 5 bases not matched to a gene; V was cut back by 0 bases and J by 0 bases. As DNA, the CDR3 is TGCAGTGCTAGAGATACGGGAGGTAGCTCCTACGAGCAGTACTTC. It translates to CSARDTGGSSYEQYF.

There are many counts of this clonotype. The chain combines TRBV5-1 with TRBJ1-4; 9 positions agree with TRBD1. V gave up 0 bases and J gave up 7 bases; unmatched junction bases: 1. This CDR3 has 14 amino acids. CDR1 is SGHRS, CDR2 YFSETQ, per germline. DNA for the CDR3: TGCGCCAGCAGCTTGGGACAGGGGGTTGAAAAACTGTTTTTT. Translation: CASSLGQGVEKLFF.

This clonotype has more than one count but fewer than ten. The chain has TRBV5-6 and TRBJ1-5, with D tentatively TRBD1 (5 bases). This CDR3 region has 16 residues. Germline-derived CDR1 and CDR2 are SGHDT and YYEEEE. Between the trimmed V and J ends, which lost 0 bases and 6 bases, there was a span of 16 bases. In DNA, the CDR3 is TGTGCCAGCAGCTTGGCCCTTCCGGGGGGAGGTCAGCCCCAGCATTTT. Its protein is CASSLALPGGGQPQHF.

This clonotype was recorded many times. This chain links TRBV24-1 with TRBJ2-1, with TRBD1 matching over 7 bases. Germline V gene data show CDR1 as KGHDR and CDR2 as SFDVKD. This CDR3 region has 12 residues. Unmatched junction bases numbered 5, after V lost 6 bases and J lost 10 bases. The CDR3 DNA reads as TGTGCCACCAGTCAGGGGGAGCGGGAGCAGTTCTTC. Amino acid sequence: CATSQGEREQFF.

This clonotype occurred many times. J is TRBJ1-6 and V is TRBV30; D is ambiguous. Per the germline V gene, CDR1 is GTSNPN and CDR2 is SVGIG (reference sequence). The CDR3 consists of 13 residues. Trimming left V 5 bases short and J 7 bases short, with 12 bases between. The CDR3 region is CAWLGSGNSPLHF. Here the CDR3 DNA reads TGTGCCTGGCTAGGGAGCGGCAATTCACCCCTCCACTTT.

As to this clonotype: The germline gene is not matched at one end of the junction; a read error may be the cause. The V gene is TRBV9, the J gene TRBJ2-5; 7 nucleotides align to TRBD2. Germline CDR1 SGDLS, CDR2 YYNGEE. This CDR3 contains 17 residues. The CDR3 nucleotides read TGTGCCAGCAGCCCAAGGGGAGGGGCCGAAACCCAAGCGACCCAGTACTTC. Its translation: CASSPRGGAETQATQYF.

V usage is TRBV5-4 and J usage is TRBJ2-1, with D hard to call. Deletions cut 5 bases from V and 1 base from J, with 16 bases between. The CDR3 has 16 residues. In germline, CDR1 is SGHNT, CDR2 YYREEE (reference sequence). CDR3 protein: CASSDYDSRSYNEQFF. The CDR3 region has the DNA TGTGCCAGCAGTGATTACGACTCGCGGTCCTACAATGAGCAGTTCTTC.

Note on this clonotype: Given a much more abundant clone one base away, this may be a read error. The rearrangement joins TRBV24-1 to TRBJ1-1; the D gene is possibly TRBD1 (6 bases). The V gene's germline CDR1 is KGHDR and CDR2 SFDVKD. There are 12 residues in the CDR3. V was clipped by 5 bases and J by 4 bases, with 7 bases between them. The CDR3 here is CATSVRGTEAFF. The CDR3 coding sequence is TGTGCCACCAGTGTCAGGGGCACTGAAGCTTTCTTT.

This clonotype was detected only once. This chain connects TRBV9 to TRBJ2-7, with 7 bases matching TRBD2. CDR3 length: 16 residues. Germline CDR1 reads SGDLS; CDR2 reads YYNGEE. The trim removed 7 bases at V and 9 bases at J, leaving 22 bases unmatched. In DNA form, the CDR3 reads TGTGCCAGCGGCCAACAGACTAGCCCGGAGAGGGGCGCGCAGTACTTC. It translates to CASGQQTSPERGAQYF. Full variable domain (remainder filled in from reference TRBV9 and TRBJ2-7): DSGVTQTPKHLITATGQRVTLRCSPRSGDLSVYWYQQSLDQGLQFLIQYYNGEERAKGNILERFSAQQFPDLHSELNLSSLELGDSALYFCASGQQTSPERGAQYFGPGTRLTVT.

This clonotype was seen ten or more times. This sequence joins TRBV19 and TRBJ2-5; TRBD2 matches 8 bases. V shed 1 base, J shed 4 bases, and the junction held 2 bases outside the gene matches. The CDR3 spans 14 residues. The germline V gene encodes CDR1 LNHDA and CDR2 SQIVND (reference sequence). The CDR3 coding sequence is TGTGCCAGTAGTATAGCGGGAGGGGGAGAGACCCAGTACTTC. It yields the protein CASSIAGGGETQYF.

The genes are TRBV6-1 and TRBJ2-1; TRBD2 might be the D (6 bases). Per the germline V gene, CDR1 is MNHNS and CDR2 is SASEGT. V lost 5 bases and J lost 0, with 14 bases in between. The CDR3 runs to 16 residues. The CDR3 DNA sequence: TGTGCCAGCAGTCTACGGGGGTTGAGCTCCTACAATGAGCAGTTCTTC. This encodes CASSLRGLSSYNEQFF.

The chain couples TRBV5-5 to TRBJ2-5, with 10 bases that match TRBD1. Trimming removed 4 bases from V and 5 bases from J; junction bases left unmatched: 5. CDR1 is SGHKS and CDR2 is YYEKEE in the germline V gene (reference sequence). The CDR3 totals 14 residues. The CDR3, as DNA: TGTGCCAGCAGCACGGACAGGGGGTGGGAGACCCAGTACTTC. Its protein is CASSTDRGWETQYF.

Worth noting for this clonotype: Just one base apart from a much larger clone, this may be a read error. The genes are TRBV6-5 and TRBJ2-1; 11 bases agree with TRBD2. V trimming: 6 bases; J trimming: 4 bases; junction bases outside the gene matches: 5. The length of the CDR3 is 15 residues. Germline V gives CDR1 MNHEY, CDR2 SVGAGI. CDR3 in amino acids: CASSPLAGDYNEQFF. CDR3 nucleotide sequence: TGTGCCAGCAGCCCACTAGCGGGAGATTACAATGAGCAGTTCTTC.

V is TRBV5-4 and J is TRBJ1-2, with D possibly TRBD1 on 5 matching bases. Germline V lookup: CDR1 SGHNT, CDR2 YYREEE (reference sequence). The CDR3 spans 12 residues. V was pared by 7 bases and J by 6 bases, with 13 bases between. For the CDR3, the DNA is TGTGCCAGCGTCGTCGGGGCGCATGGCTACACCTTC. This encodes CASVVGAHGYTF.

This clonotype was counted at least ten times. The genes are TRBV12-3 or TRBV12-4 and TRBJ2-7; 13 bases map to TRBD2. V was clipped by 6 bases and J by 3 bases; unmatched bases: 5. CDR3 size: 15 residues. CDR3 sequence: CASSTRTSGSYEQYF. In DNA form, the CDR3 reads TGTGCCAGCAGCACAAGGACTAGCGGGAGCTACGAGCAGTACTTC.

The gene calls are TRBV7-3 and TRBJ2-3; 16 bases match TRBD2. With 4 bases clipped from V and 11 bases from J, the junction kept 3 bases outside the gene matches. The CDR3 has 14 residues. In germline, CDR1 is SGHTA, CDR2 FQGTGA. CDR3 bases: TGTGCCAGCAGCTCGGGACTAGCGGGAGGGAAGCAGTATTTT. Its protein product is CASSSGLAGGKQYF.